A single sample gave rise to the 12 T cell receptor beta chains below, sequenced in a study of cytomegalovirus exposure and HLA in healthy donors. Use of 60 Vbeta and 13 Jbeta primers characterized the PCR. Clones were read by immunoSEQ multiplex PCR, and TCRdb kept only the in-frame ones, dropping some. The sample table sets out about 50,000 clones. Sequenced sample: PBMCs. The receptors derive from a young man in good health and CMV-seropositive.

This chain links TRBV19 with TRBJ2-3, with D possibly TRBD2 on 5 matching bases. The length of the CDR3 is 15 residues. V lost 3 bases and J lost 2, with 12 bases in between. The germline CDR1 and CDR2 sequences are LNHDA and SQIVND (reference sequence). Here the CDR3 DNA reads TGTGCCAGTAGTATCGGTGGGAGTTACACAGATACGCAGTATTTT. Residues: CASSIGGSYTDTQYF.

The V call is TRBV15, the J call TRBJ2-5, with TRBD1 matching over 8 bases. The end of the DNA is better explained by TRBJ2-7, so the J call may be wrong. CDR3 size: 16 residues. Per germline, CDR1 LNHNV and CDR2 YYDKDF (reference sequence). CDR3 in amino acids: CATSTSRGTGGYEQYF. The DNA for the CDR3 is TGTGCCACCAGCACGTCCCGAGGGACAGGAGGCTACGAGCAGTACTTC.

This sequence joins TRBV5-1 and TRBJ1-5, with D perhaps TRBD1 (5 bases). CDR1 is SGHRS and CDR2 is YFSETQ in the germline V gene. CDR3 length: 14 residues. The V gene lost 4 bases and the J gene lost 4 bases, with 12 bases spanning the gap. The CDR3 region has the DNA TGCGCCAGCAGCCCCGATGGGGCTAATCAGCCCCAGCATTTT. Its protein product is CASSPDGANQPQHF.

The gene calls are TRBV2 and TRBJ1-2; D not certain. Trimming removed 3 bases from V and 4 bases from J, with 9 bases in between. CDR1 SNHLY and CDR2 FYNNEI come from the germline V gene. This CDR3 spans 13 amino acids. The CDR3 protein is CASSERQVYGYTF. Here the CDR3 DNA reads TGTGCCAGCAGTGAGCGTCAGGTCTATGGCTACACCTTC.

The chain combines TRBV5-4 with TRBJ2-5; TRBD1 agrees at 8 bases. V lost 1 base, J lost 5 bases, and 4 bases stayed unmatched. CDR3 length: 14 amino acids. CDR1 is SGHNT and CDR2 is YYREEE in the germline V gene (reference sequence). The CDR3 sequence: CASSLQGARETQYF. The CDR3 coding sequence is TGTGCCAGCAGCTTGCAGGGGGCCAGGGAGACCCAGTACTTC.

As for this clone: At one boundary the junction diverges from the germline segment, which might be a read error. The gene calls are TRBV7-9 and TRBJ1-1; D might be TRBD1 (5 bases). There are 11 residues in the CDR3. The germline CDR1 and CDR2 sequences are SEHNR and FQNEAQ (reference sequence). The CDR3 spells CASSFGRPGVF. For the CDR3, the DNA is TGTGCCAGCAGCTTCGGACGGCCGGGGGTCTTT.

This chain uses TRBV29-1 with TRBJ2-3, with a weak D call TRBD2 (6 bases). The ends were cut back, 7 bases at V and 0 bases at J, with 11 bases in the middle. The CDR3 consists of 13 residues. Germline lookup yields CDR1 SQVTM and CDR2 ANQGSEA. CDR3: CSGAGTSTDTQYF. Written as DNA, the CDR3 is TGCAGCGGAGCGGGTACTAGCACAGATACGCAGTATTTT.

The CDR3 is CSVEEPGLAPDTQYF. The CDR3 coding sequence is TGCAGCGTTGAAGAACCGGGACTAGCGCCAGATACGCAGTATTTT. V usage is TRBV29-1 and J usage is TRBJ2-3; 10 nucleotides line up with TRBD2. Trimming at V came to 0 bases and at J to 4 bases, leaving 4 bases not matched to a gene. The CDR3 extends over 15 amino acids. Germline-derived CDR1 and CDR2 are SQVTM and ANQGSEA.

This chain connects TRBV28 to TRBJ2-6; the match to TRBD2 covers 14 bases. The length of the CDR3 is 14 residues. J was trimmed by 17 bases and V by 4 bases; bases with no gene match: 7. From germline, CDR1 is MDHEN and CDR2 SYDVKM. DNA for the CDR3: TGTGCCAGCAGTTCGCCGGGACTAGCGGGAGACATGACTTTC. It yields the protein CASSSPGLAGDMTF.

The chain uses TRBV28 and TRBJ2-1; D unresolved. V lost 8 bases and J 0 bases, leaving 17 bases between the germline ends. In germline, CDR1 is MDHEN, CDR2 SYDVKM. The length of the CDR3 is 16 residues. The CDR3 loop is CASALSLRSSYNEQFF. In DNA form, the CDR3 reads TGTGCCAGCGCCCTCTCCCTTAGAAGCTCCTACAATGAGCAGTTCTTC. Supplemented by reference TRBV28 and TRBJ2-1, the full variable domain reads DVKVTQSSRYLVKRTGEKVFLECVQDMDHENMFWYRQDPGLGLRLIYFSYDVKMKEKGDIPEGYSVSREKKERFSLILESASTNQTSMYLCASALSLRSSYNEQFFGPGTRLTVL.

V is TRBV6-5 and J is TRBJ2-1; D possibly corresponds to TRBD1 (6 bases). Trimming took 6 bases from V and 9 from J, leaving 18 bases between them. The CDR3 is 14 amino acids. Germline values: CDR1 MNHEY, CDR2 SVGAGI. The CDR3 coding sequence is TGTGCCAGCAGACCTCCCACAGGGATGGGTGAGCAGTTCTTC. It yields the protein CASRPPTGMGEQFF.

The chain has TRBV10-1 and TRBJ2-1; 10 bases match TRBD1. V was clipped by 8 bases and J by 8 bases; unmatched bases: 3. Germline CDR1 reads WNHNN; CDR2 reads SYGVQD (reference sequence). The CDR3 covers 12 residues. CDR3 nucleotides: TGCGCCAGCGGGACAGGGGTTGATGAGCAGTTCTTC. Translation: CASGTGVDEQFF.